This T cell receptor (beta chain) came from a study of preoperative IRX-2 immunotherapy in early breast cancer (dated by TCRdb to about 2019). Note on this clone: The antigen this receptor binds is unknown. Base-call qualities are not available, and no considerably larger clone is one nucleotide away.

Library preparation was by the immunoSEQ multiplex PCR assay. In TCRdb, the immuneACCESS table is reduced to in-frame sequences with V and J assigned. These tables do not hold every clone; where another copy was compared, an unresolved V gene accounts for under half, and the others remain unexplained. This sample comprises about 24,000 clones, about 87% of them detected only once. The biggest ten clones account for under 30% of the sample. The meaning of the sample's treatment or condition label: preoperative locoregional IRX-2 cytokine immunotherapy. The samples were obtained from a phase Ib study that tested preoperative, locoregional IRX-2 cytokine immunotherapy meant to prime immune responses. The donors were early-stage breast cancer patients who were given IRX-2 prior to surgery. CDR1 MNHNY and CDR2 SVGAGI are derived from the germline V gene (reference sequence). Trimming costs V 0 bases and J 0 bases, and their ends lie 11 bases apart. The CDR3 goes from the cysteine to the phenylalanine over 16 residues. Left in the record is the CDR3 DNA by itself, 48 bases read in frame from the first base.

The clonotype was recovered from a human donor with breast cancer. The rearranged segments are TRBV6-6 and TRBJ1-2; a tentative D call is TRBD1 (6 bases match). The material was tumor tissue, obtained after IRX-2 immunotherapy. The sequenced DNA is TGTGCCAGCAGTTACTCCACCGGGACATCTAACTATGGCTACACCTTC. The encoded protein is CASSYSTGTSNYGYTF.